The 22 T cell receptor beta chains given below trace back to one sample, sequenced in a study of blood T cell repertoires in COVID-19 (dated by TCRdb to about 2020). Library preparation employed the immunoSEQ multiplex PCR assay. TCRdb's version of the immuneACCESS table is confined to in-frame rearrangements and falls short of the full clone set. An unresolved V gene accounts for under half of the shortfall where checked; the remainder is of unknown origin. Across this sample there are about 260,000 clones, with 84% seen only once. The ten largest clones capture over 1.5% of the sample. Sample: peripheral blood. Receptors originate from a woman aged 40 to 55 who had recovered from COVID-19.

This clone was observed a handful of times. The J gene is TRBJ1-5, the V gene TRBV10-3; TRBD1 is a possible D gene (5 bases). This CDR3 has 15 residues. Germline CDR1 is ENHRY and CDR2 is SYGVKD. V lost 6 bases and J 4 bases, leaving 16 bases between the germline ends. The CDR3 region is CAIRDSGGVNQPQHF. For the CDR3, the DNA is TGTGCCATCAGGGATTCGGGGGGAGTAAATCAGCCCCAGCATTTT.

The chain combines TRBV24-1 with TRBJ1-1, with 11 bases lining up with TRBD1. Germline CDR1 KGHDR, CDR2 SFDVKD. V gave up 2 bases and J gave up 5 bases; unmatched junction bases: 9. The CDR3 consists of 17 residues. The DNA for the CDR3 is TGTGCCACCAGTGATTCACCGGGACAGGGGGATTGGACTGAAGCTTTCTTT. It specifies CATSDSPGQGDWTEAFF.

The chain employs TRBV29-1 and TRBJ2-7; perhaps TRBD1 as D (6 bases). From germline, CDR1 is SQVTM and CDR2 ANQGSEA. V lost 7 bases to trimming and J lost 3 bases, with 19 bases between them. CDR3 length equals 14 residues. The CDR3 protein is CSDLQGVRVYEQYF. The CDR3 DNA sequence: TGCAGCGATTTACAGGGCGTAAGGGTCTACGAGCAGTACTTC.

With respect to this clone: This CDR3 is also generated by other DNA sequences in the sample. The rearrangement joins TRBV5-4 to TRBJ2-3, with D hard to call. This CDR3 comprises 13 residues. Germline CDR1 SGHNT, CDR2 YYREEE (reference sequence). Trimming shortened V by 4 bases and J by 0 bases, and 6 bases separated the two germline ends. The CDR3 loop is CASSLTSTDTQYF. The CDR3, as DNA: TGTGCCAGCAGCCTGACTAGCACAGATACGCAGTATTTT.

Of note for this clone: The sample carries other DNA sequences with the same CDR3. The V call is TRBV7-9, the J call TRBJ1-5; D is perhaps TRBD1 (5 bases). The germline V gene encodes CDR1 SEHNR and CDR2 FQNEAQ (reference sequence). The CDR3 length is 13 residues. Trimming pared 3 bases from V and 4 bases from J, leaving 7 bases between. CDR3 in amino acids: CASSLQGNQPQHF. The CDR3 DNA follows: TGTGCCAGCAGCTTGCAGGGTAATCAGCCCCAGCATTTT.

The rearrangement links TRBV29-1 to TRBJ2-3, with D perhaps matching TRBD1 (6 bases). Germline V gene lookup returns CDR1 SQVTM and CDR2 ANQGSEA. Trimming left V 5 bases short and J 0 bases short, with 15 bases between. CDR3 length equals 15 residues. The CDR3 region has the DNA TGCAGCGTTTTACAGGGATATTCTAGCACAGATACGCAGTATTTT. Translation gives CSVLQGYSSTDTQYF.

The chain uses TRBV5-1 and TRBJ2-3; 8 bases agree with TRBD2. Germline lookup yields CDR1 SGHRS and CDR2 YFSETQ. The CDR3 covers 16 residues. The V segment lost 0 bases and the J segment 0 bases; nucleotides outside the gene matches: 3. CDR3 sequence reads: CASSLVAGLSTDTQYF. CDR3 coding DNA: TGCGCCAGCAGCTTGGTAGCGGGACTGAGCACAGATACGCAGTATTTT.

Written as DNA, the CDR3 is TGTGCTAGTGGCCTAGACAGGGGACCTCATGGCTACACCTTC. Its protein is CASGLDRGPHGYTF. The chain employs TRBV12-5 and TRBJ1-2; 8 nucleotides match TRBD1. This CDR3 region has 14 residues. Trimming at V came to 6 bases and at J to 6 bases, leaving 9 bases not matched to a gene. Per the germline V gene, CDR1 is LGHNT and CDR2 is FRNRAP.

This clone has more than one count but fewer than ten. The chain carries TRBV6-6 and TRBJ1-2; 12 nucleotides match TRBD1. V trimming: 3 bases; J trimming: 7 bases; junction bases outside the gene matches: 6. Germline V CDR1 and CDR2: MNHNY, SVGAGI (reference sequence). CDR3 size: 15 residues. The CDR3 spells CASSYLGQGAAGYTF. Written as DNA, the CDR3 is TGTGCCAGCAGTTATCTGGGACAGGGGGCGGCTGGCTACACCTTC.

The rearrangement uses TRBV6-4 and TRBJ2-1; maybe TRBD2 (5 bases). CDR1 is MRHNA, CDR2 SNTAGT, per germline. This CDR3 has 13 amino acids. V lost 11 bases, J lost 6 bases, and 17 bases lay in between. CDR3 coding DNA: TGTGCCGCACCCGGGATTGGACCCAATGAGCAGTTCTTC. It encodes CAAPGIGPNEQFF.

V gene TRBV6-6 combines with J gene TRBJ2-2; TRBD1 matches at 8 bases. The CDR3 consists of 19 residues. Germline values: CDR1 MNHNY, CDR2 SVGAGI (reference sequence). Germline trimming cut 5 bases from V and 5 bases from J; bases unmatched to any gene: 19. The chain's CDR3 is CASSRQEASQGAKTGELFF. The CDR3 DNA reads as TGTGCCAGCAGTCGTCAAGAGGCAAGTCAGGGGGCCAAGACCGGGGAGCTGTTTTTT.

In DNA form, the CDR3 reads TGTGCCAGCAGAAAGGACAGGGTCGCTTCACCCCTCCACTTT. This translates into CASRKDRVASPLHF. The chain links TRBV7-9 to TRBJ1-6; 8 nucleotides match TRBD1. The junction had 7 bases not matched to a gene; V was cut back by 6 bases and J by 9 bases. CDR3 size: 14 residues. Looked up from germline, CDR1 is SEHNR and CDR2 is FQNEAQ (reference sequence).

The V and J genes are TRBV6-5 and TRBJ2-7, with 8 bases identical to TRBD1. This CDR3 is 15 amino acids long. Germline assignment: CDR1 MNHEY and CDR2 SVGAGI. Trimming removed 1 base from V and 3 bases from J; junction bases left unmatched: 5. CDR3 DNA sequence: TGTGCCAGCAGTTACTATGCCGGACAGGGCTACGAGCAGTACTTC. This codes for CASSYYAGQGYEQYF.

V is TRBV19 and J is TRBJ1-5, with 9 bases matching TRBD1. CDR1 and CDR2 (germline): LNHDA, SQIVND (reference sequence). The CDR3 covers 19 residues. The V segment lost 5 bases and the J segment 6 bases; nucleotides outside the gene matches: 20. In DNA form, the CDR3 reads TGTGCCAGTAGTTTACCAATCCCGGGGGGACAGGGCGGGGGTCAGCCCCAGCATTTT. Protein sequence: CASSLPIPGGQGGGQPQHF.

In this sample, this clone turned up a few times. The chain joins TRBV2 to TRBJ2-3; D possibly corresponds to TRBD1 (5 bases). CDR3 size: 17 residues. Trimming stripped 3 bases from V and 2 bases from J, with 18 bases between. Germline V CDR1 and CDR2: SNHLY, FYNNEI. This chain's CDR3 is CASSELTLRQSTDTQYF. Here the CDR3 DNA reads TGTGCCAGCAGTGAGTTGACTCTGAGACAGTCCACAGATACGCAGTATTTT.

With respect to this clone: Other DNA sequences within the sample encode an identical CDR3. The chain carries TRBV30 and TRBJ1-1, with 7 bases lining up with TRBD1. The germline V gene encodes CDR1 GTSNPN and CDR2 SVGIG (reference sequence). Unmatched junction bases numbered 4, after V lost 4 bases and J lost 2 bases. This CDR3 spans 13 amino acids. The DNA of the CDR3 is TGTGCCTGGACGGGACAGTTAAACACTGAAGCTTTCTTT. This codes for CAWTGQLNTEAFF. Full variable domain (remainder filled in from reference TRBV30 and TRBJ1-1): SQTIHQWPATLVQPVGSPLSLECTVEGTSNPNLYWYRQAAGRGLQLLFYSVGIGQISSEVPQNLSASRPQDRQFILSSKKLLLSDSGFYLCAWTGQLNTEAFFGQGTRLTVV.

V usage is TRBV4-1 and J usage is TRBJ1-2, with TRBD1 matching over 11 bases. CDR1 MGHRA and CDR2 YSYEKL come from the germline V gene. V lost 0 bases to trimming and J lost 7 bases; unmatched junction nucleotides: 7. CDR3 size: 16 residues. The CDR3 is CASSQDQGQGAAGYTF. The DNA of the CDR3 is TGCGCCAGCAGCCAAGATCAAGGACAGGGGGCAGCTGGCTACACCTTC.

This clone was seen a single time. This chain uses TRBV11-3 with TRBJ1-4; TRBD1 matches at 10 bases. Germline values: CDR1 SGHNT, CDR2 YENEEA. The CDR3 extends over 14 amino acids. The junction had 2 bases not matched to a gene; V was cut back by 4 bases and J by 6 bases. This chain's CDR3 is CASSWGTGDEKLFF. The CDR3 DNA follows: TGTGCCAGCAGCTGGGGGACAGGGGATGAAAAACTGTTTTTT.

This clone was seen more than once but under ten times. The rearrangement joins TRBV30 to TRBJ1-5, with D unclear. Trimming took off 1 base at V and 3 bases at J, with 7 bases between the two ends. This CDR3 is 13 amino acids long. CDR1 is GTSNPN and CDR2 is SVGIG in the germline V gene (reference sequence). In nucleotides, the CDR3 is TGTGCCTGGAGTGGCGGAAACAATCAGCCCCAGCATTTT. Translated, it gives CAWSGGNNQPQHF.

The V gene is TRBV19, the J gene TRBJ2-6; D gene ambiguous. CDR3 size: 18 residues. Germline CDR1 LNHDA, CDR2 SQIVND (reference sequence). V gave up 7 bases and J gave up 0 bases, with 19 bases separating them. The CDR3 here is CASTPRRGRSSGANVLTF. The DNA for the CDR3 is TGTGCCAGTACCCCTCGGCGAGGTAGGAGCTCTGGGGCCAACGTCCTGACTTTC.

The sample holds one count of this clone. The V call is TRBV5-4, the J call TRBJ2-5; D perhaps matches TRBD2 (5 bases). This CDR3 region has 14 residues. Germline V gene data show CDR1 as SGHNT and CDR2 as YYREEE (reference sequence). Trimming removed 0 bases from V and 3 bases from J, with 9 bases in between. CDR3 sequence reads: CASSLGVGEETQYF. The CDR3 DNA sequence: TGTGCCAGCAGCTTGGGGGTCGGGGAAGAGACCCAGTACTTC.

V gene TRBV25-1 combines with J gene TRBJ1-1; TRBD1 matches at 7 bases. This CDR3 is built from 15 residues. Germline V lookup: CDR1 MGHDK, CDR2 SYGVNS. J gave up 1 base and V 3 bases, and 5 bases lay outside the gene matches. This CDR3 is CASSDGDRRNTEAFF. CDR3 bases: TGTGCCAGCAGTGATGGGGACAGAAGGAACACTGAAGCTTTCTTT.